This T cell receptor (beta chain) comes out of a study of human T cells and chemical hapten exposure (dated by TCRdb to 2020 to 2023). Some background on the complete study: For sensitization, 2% DPC in acetone was applied to a roughly 2 cm by roughly 2 cm area of upper inner arm skin. Blood was sampled from patients pre-sensitization (week 0) and at 2, 6 and about 24 weeks after DPC sensitization. About 27 alopecia patients gave blood for TCR sequencing at one to four time points (pre-sensitization, 2, 6 and 24 weeks). The libraries were sequenced as a pool, and the TCR yield per sample differed mostly because of small variations in library volumes within the pool. The patient cohort, mostly female, included alopecia areata with under or over 50% scalp involvement, alopecia totalis and alopecia universalis. Patch testing was performed on the upper back with Finn chambers containing 0.01% DPC, and the patch tests were scored after 6 days according to International Contact Dermatitis Research Group standards. In alopecia patients, the study followed how the peripheral blood TCR repertoire changed in vivo over primary and secondary sensitization to diphenylcyclopropenone (DPC), a hapten. Weekly therapeutic DPC doses were additionally applied to the scalp of patients throughout the roughly 23-week study period. On the study overall, not on this receptor specifically: No change with DPC sensitization was found in the number of TCRs above 1 in 1000 frequency, and no evidence of global repertoire structure alterations was found. Compared with pre-sensitization or healthy control sets, expanded TCRs formed significantly more large CDR3 similarity clusters, which is consistent with antigen-driven responses. Because every patient had alopecia, a presumed autoimmune disease, the patients' immune response might differ from that of healthy individuals. The number of PT1 expanded TCRs positively correlated with patch test score, significant at thresholds 8, 16 and 32 but not 4. After repeated subsampling, changes were observed in the strength of the expansion versus patch-test correlation and in the threshold at which the correlation became significant.

The sample holds a few counts of this clonotype. Which antigen it targets is not known. The input lacks base qualities; no much larger clone sits a single base away. The time point label here, explained by the study, means: pre-sensitization, week 0. The label giving this sample's treatment or condition can be read as: therapeutic diphenylcyclopropenone sensitization with weekly scalp DPC. Blood at each patch-test visit was drawn before the patch test was applied. Patients were eligible if aged 18 to 70, diagnosed with alopecia and judged suitable for DPC therapy, and pregnant patients were excluded. Total RNA was extracted from unfractionated whole blood that had been collected in Tempus Blood RNA tubes. Libraries were built with RACE. The sequencing machine was a NextSeq 500. During library preparation, unique molecular identifiers were attached to individual cDNA molecules so that TCRs could be counted quantitatively and reproducibly. For every blood RNA sample, sequencing covered both the TCR alpha and TCR beta chains. Processing in the source paper ran as follows. The median number of TCRs per sample was approximately 96,000, ranging from about 20,000 to 750,000. V, J and CDR3 annotation of the TCR reads was carried out using the Decombinator software suite. To make PS versus PT1 abundance plots, every sample was subsampled to the same number of TCRs (28,000). Expanded TCRs were defined as absent before sensitization and observed at least eight times at the 2-week time point. Using fastp trimming at Q25 and MiXCR clonotype assembly, TCRdb reanalyzed the public sequencing data and kept in-frame beta chains. Here each entry gathers all rows of one CDR3 protein and keeps the most common genes and DNA. For this entry, the V and J calls and clone size follow TCRdb and not the study's own pipeline. This sample comprises 80,000 to 100,000 distinct CDR3 sequences, 9.5% to 14% of them detected only once. The ten largest account for about 3% of the sample.

The germline V end is reduced by 1 base and the J end by 4 bases; junction bases left unmatched: 4. The CDR3, cysteine through phenylalanine, is 15 amino acids long. Only CDR3 DNA remains: 45 bases, in frame from the first base. The germline V gene gives CDR1 as SGHDN and CDR2 as FVKESK. This TCR was sampled from a woman aged 55 to 70 with alopecia areata. Some clones in this sample may be carry-over from other donors' samples. Rearrangement joined TRBV14 to TRBJ2-3, with TRBD1 matching 8 junction bases. The material sequenced was whole blood, taken in connection with sensitization to the hapten diphenylcyclopropenone (DPC). The DNA is as follows: TGTGCCAGCAGCCAAGCGCAGGGGGCTGCAGATACGCAGTATTTT. This translates into CASSQAQGAADTQYF.